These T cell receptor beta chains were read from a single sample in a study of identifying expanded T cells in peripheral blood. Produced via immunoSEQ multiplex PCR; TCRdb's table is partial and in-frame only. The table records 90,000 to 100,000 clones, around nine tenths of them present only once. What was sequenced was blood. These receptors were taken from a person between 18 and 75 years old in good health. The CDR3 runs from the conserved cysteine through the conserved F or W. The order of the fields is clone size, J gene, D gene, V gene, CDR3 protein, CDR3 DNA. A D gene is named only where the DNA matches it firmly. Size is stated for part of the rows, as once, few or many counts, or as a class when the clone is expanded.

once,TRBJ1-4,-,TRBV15,CATSREAVGALSEKLFF,TGTGCCACCAGCAGAGAAGCTGTGGGGGCTTTAAGTGAAAAACTGTTTTTT
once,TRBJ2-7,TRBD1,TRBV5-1,CASSSQGAAEQYF,TGCGCCAGCAGCTCACAGGGGGCGGCCGAGCAGTACTTC
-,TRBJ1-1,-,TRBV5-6,CASSLDTRNTEAFF,TGTGCCAGCAGCTTGGACACGCGGAACACTGAAGCTTTCTTT
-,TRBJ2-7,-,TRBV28,CASSPGPRITSYEQYF,TGTGCCAGCAGCCCGGGGCCCCGAATCACCTCCTACGAGCAGTACTTC
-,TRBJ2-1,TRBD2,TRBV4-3,CASSQLAGGSYNEQFF,TGCGCCAGCAGCCAGCTAGCGGGAGGCTCCTACAATGAGCAGTTCTTC
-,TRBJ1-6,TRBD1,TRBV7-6,CASSPSPTGRGSPLHF,TGTGCCAGCAGCCCCTCCCCGACAGGGAGGGGTTCACCCCTCCACTTT
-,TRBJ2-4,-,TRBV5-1,CASSLGGRPLNF,TGCGCCAGCAGCTTGGGGGGACGACCCCTGAACTTC
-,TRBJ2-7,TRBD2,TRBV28,CASSLGLAAYEQYF,TGTGCCAGCAGTTTGGGACTAGCGGCCTACGAGCAGTACTTC
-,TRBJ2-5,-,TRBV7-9,CASSLGAVRSGEETQYF,TGTGCCAGCAGCTTGGGGGCCGTGAGGAGCGGGGAAGAGACCCAGTACTTC
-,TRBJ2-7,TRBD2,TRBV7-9,CASSVLAGTSGEQYF,TGTGCCAGCAGCGTCCTTGCCGGGACTAGTGGCGAGCAGTACTTC
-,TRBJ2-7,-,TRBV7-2,CASTWAAGYEQYF,TGTGCCAGCACTTGGGCGGCGGGGTACGAGCAGTACTTC
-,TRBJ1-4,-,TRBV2,CASWGDLGSTNEKLFF,TGTGCCAGCTGGGGGGACTTGGGTTCAACTAATGAAAAACTGTTTTTT
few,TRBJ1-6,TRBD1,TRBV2,CASTTGTGVSPLHF,TGTGCCAGCACAACCGGGACAGGGGTTTCACCCCTCCACTTT